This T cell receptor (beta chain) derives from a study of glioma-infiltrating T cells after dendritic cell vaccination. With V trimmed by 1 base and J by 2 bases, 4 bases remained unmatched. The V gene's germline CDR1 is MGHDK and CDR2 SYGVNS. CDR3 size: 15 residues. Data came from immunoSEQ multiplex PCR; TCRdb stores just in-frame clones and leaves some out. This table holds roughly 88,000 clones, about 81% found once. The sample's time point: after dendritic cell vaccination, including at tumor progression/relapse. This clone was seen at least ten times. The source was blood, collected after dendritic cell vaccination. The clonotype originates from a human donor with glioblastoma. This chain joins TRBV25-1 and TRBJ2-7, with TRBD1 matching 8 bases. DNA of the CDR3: TGTGCCAGCAGTGAATCCCACAGGGGGGCCTACGAGCAGTACGTC. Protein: CASSESHRGAYEQYV.